Shown below are 13 T cell receptor beta chains from a single sample sequenced in a study of T-cell reconstitution after alpha-beta-depleted transplantation in children. A TCRbeta library incorporating unique molecular identifiers was prepared. TCRdb itself ran the PCR reads through MiXCR, one entry per CDR3 protein. The sample has approximately 390,000 distinct CDR3 sequences; about 11% are singletons. This specimen was PBMCs from the stem cell graft donor, taken from the stem cell graft. The receptors derive from a human donor who donated a stem cell graft to a child with acute myeloid leukemia.

Only a few counts were recorded for this clonotype. V is TRBV20-1 and J is TRBJ2-1; 7 bases agree with TRBD2. This CDR3 has 16 residues. CDR1 DFQATT and CDR2 SNEGSKA come from the germline V gene (reference sequence). The ends lost 0 bases at V and 4 bases at J; junction bases unmatched: 9. DNA for the CDR3: TGCAGTGCTAGAGATGGTGCGCGGGGGAGATACAATGAGCAGTTCTTC. Translation gives CSARDGARGRYNEQFF.

The table lists this clonotype with a few counts. V is TRBV6-2 or TRBV6-3 and J is TRBJ2-3; tentatively, D is TRBD1 or TRBD2 (6 bases each). CDR1 and CDR2 from the germline V gene are MNHEY and SVGEGT. The CDR3 is 13 amino acids. Trimming took off 8 bases at V and 6 bases at J, with 15 bases between the two ends. CDR3 sequence (DNA): TGTGCCAGCTGGGGGCGACTAGTTGATACGCAGTATTTT. Amino acid sequence: CASWGRLVDTQYF.

This clonotype has ten or more counts. This chain connects TRBV4-2 to TRBJ2-7; no clear D. This CDR3 has 14 residues. The V end lost 4 bases, the J end lost 2 bases, and 12 bases lay between the germline ends. CDR1 LGHNA and CDR2 YNFKEQ come from the germline V gene. The CDR3: CASSPDAFTYEQYV. Here the CDR3 DNA reads TGTGCCAGCAGCCCCGACGCCTTTACCTACGAGCAGTACGTC.

This chain uses TRBV21-1 with TRBJ2-7; TRBD2, the table's D call, was not compared with the DNA. TRBV21-1 is a documented pseudogene. The CDR3 loop spans 16 amino acids. The CDR3 coding sequence is TGTGCCAGCAGCATTAGGACCGGGACTAGTGTGTACGAGCAGTACTTC. It is translated as CASSIRTGTSVYEQYF.

This clonotype was seen at least ten times. The chain links TRBV28 to TRBJ2-2, with D uncertain. Germline assignment: CDR1 MDHEN and CDR2 SYDVKM. Deletions cut 6 bases from V and 0 bases from J, with 14 bases between. The CDR3 runs to 16 residues. CDR3 in amino acids: CASSPHLPTNTGELFF. CDR3 DNA sequence: TGTGCCAGCAGCCCCCATCTGCCTACGAACACCGGGGAGCTGTTTTTT. The full variable domain, completed using reference TRBV28 and TRBJ2-2, is DVKVTQSSRYLVKRTGEKVFLECVQDMDHENMFWYRQDPGLGLRLIYFSYDVKMKEKGDIPEGYSVSREKKERFSLILESASTNQTSMYLCASSPHLPTNTGELFFGEGSRLTVL.

About this clonotype itself: The likely explanation is a read error, given a far larger clone one base away. The DNA of the CDR3 is TGTGCCAGCATCTTGAGCTCCTACGAGCAGTACTTC. Its translation is CASILSSYEQYF. This chain uses TRBV7-2 with TRBJ2-7; D not certain. This CDR3 has 12 amino acids. Germline V gives CDR1 SGHTA, CDR2 FQGNSA. V gave up 7 bases and J gave up 0 bases, with 7 bases separating them.

The chain recombines TRBV30 with TRBJ2-7, with 9 bases fitting TRBD1. The CDR3 length is 11 residues. With V trimmed by 6 bases and J by 5 bases, 2 bases remained unmatched. CDR1 and CDR2 (germline): GTSNPN, SVGIG (reference sequence). The CDR3 coding sequence is TGTGCCTGCGGGACAGGGAACGAGCAGTACTTC. This sequence encodes CACGTGNEQYF.

This clonotype occurred many times. V usage is TRBV29-1 and J usage is TRBJ2-3; D gene ambiguous. The CDR3 extends over 16 amino acids. V was shortened by 6 bases and J by 0 bases, with 19 bases between the two germline ends. The germline V gene has CDR1 SQVTM and CDR2 ANQGSEA. CDR3 sequence (DNA): TGCAGCGTAACTCCCGCGCAAAGGGCAAGCACAGATACGCAGTATTTT. Translating gives CSVTPAQRASTDTQYF.

The CDR3 is CSFSLIRGELGNEQFF. CDR3 bases: TGCAGCTTTTCCTTAATCCGGGGGGAGCTAGGCAATGAGCAGTTCTTC. V usage is TRBV29-1 and J usage is TRBJ2-1, with 7 bases identical to TRBD2. The CDR3 spans 16 residues. Germline V lookup: CDR1 SQVTM, CDR2 ANQGSEA. With 8 bases clipped from V and 6 bases from J, the junction kept 19 bases outside the gene matches.

There are a few counts of this clonotype. This chain uses TRBV6-5 with TRBJ2-3; 9 nucleotides line up with TRBD1. From germline, CDR1 is MNHEY and CDR2 SVGAGI. Trimming at V came to 2 bases and at J to 6 bases, leaving 6 bases not matched to a gene. The CDR3 spans 15 residues. The CDR3 region is CASSYTGGGWDTQYF. The CDR3 nucleotides read TGTGCCAGCAGTTACACAGGGGGCGGTTGGGATACGCAGTATTTT.

This clonotype was seen a handful of times. The gene calls are TRBV7-2 and TRBJ2-2, with 11 bases that match TRBD2. The length of the CDR3 is 16 residues. CDR1 SGHTA and CDR2 FQGNSA come from the germline V gene. Losses at the gene ends were 2 bases for V and 3 bases for J; bases not matched to a gene: 2. The CDR3 region is CASSLTSGSYTGELFF. CDR3 nucleotides: TGTGCCAGCAGCTTAACTAGCGGGAGTTACACCGGGGAGCTGTTTTTT.

This clonotype was detected a few times. This chain joins TRBV12-3 or TRBV12-4 and TRBJ1-1, with no clear D. Trimming cost V 1 base and J 3 bases, with 6 bases left between them. This CDR3 spans 13 amino acids. CDR3: CASSLGVDTEAFF. The DNA for the CDR3 is TGTGCCAGCAGTTTAGGAGTGGACACTGAAGCTTTCTTT.

This clonotype occurred many times. The rearrangement links TRBV18 to TRBJ2-2, with TRBD1 identical over 9 bases. The CDR3 length is 15 residues. The V segment lost 3 bases and the J segment 1 base; nucleotides outside the gene matches: 0. Germline loops: CDR1 KGHSH, CDR2 LQKENI. DNA for the CDR3: TGTGCCAGCTCACCGGGACAGGGGAACACCGGGGAGCTGTTTTTT. Encoded protein: CASSPGQGNTGELFF.